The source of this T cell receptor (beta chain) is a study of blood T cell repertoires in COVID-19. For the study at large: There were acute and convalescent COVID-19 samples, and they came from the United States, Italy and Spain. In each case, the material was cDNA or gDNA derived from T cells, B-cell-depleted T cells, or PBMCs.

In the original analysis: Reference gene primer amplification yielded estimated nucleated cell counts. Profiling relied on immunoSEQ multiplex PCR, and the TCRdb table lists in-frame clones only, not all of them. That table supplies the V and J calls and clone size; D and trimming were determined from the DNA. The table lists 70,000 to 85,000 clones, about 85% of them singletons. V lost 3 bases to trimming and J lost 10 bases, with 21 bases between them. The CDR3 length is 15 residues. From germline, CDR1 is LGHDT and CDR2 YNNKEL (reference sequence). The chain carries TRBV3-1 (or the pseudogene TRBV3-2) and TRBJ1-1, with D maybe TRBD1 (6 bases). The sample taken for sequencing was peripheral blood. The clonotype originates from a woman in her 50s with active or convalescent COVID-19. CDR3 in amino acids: CASSQTSGATSRAFF. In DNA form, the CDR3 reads TGTGCCAGCAGCCAGACCTCAGGGGCCACGAGCCGAGCTTTCTTT.